This T cell receptor beta chain was documented in a study of T cells in Graves' hyperthyroidism and ophthalmopathy. In the case of this clonotype: Its target is not known.

Study outcomes and limitations: Most thyroid clonotypes that were expanded above 0.001 also turned up in blood. The model identified upcoming ophthalmopathy a median approximately six months ahead of onset.

Researchers took RNA transcripts and amplified the TCR beta CDR3 regions from them. TCR CDR3 underwent first-round RT-PCR with the HTBI primer set. TCRdb re-called the multiplex PCR reads with MiXCR, one entry per CDR3 protein. This table holds about 840,000 distinct CDR3 sequences, 38% found once. The patients, who ranged from 18 to 65 in age, presented with newly diagnosed hyperthyroidism lasting under 2 months. Patients were excluded because of uncontrolled infection, other autoimmune disease, pregnancy or lactation. The sequence came from a man between 18 and 29 years old with Graves' hyperthyroidism. Sequencing was performed on blood.

The CDR3 DNA reads TGTGCCAGCAGCCCCACAGGGGGCCGGACTGAAGCTTTCTTT. Translating it yields CASSPTGGRTEAFF. The rearrangement uses TRBV9 and TRBJ1-1; the match to TRBD1 covers 9 bases. Germline trimming cut 4 bases from V and 5 bases from J; bases unmatched to any gene: 6. CDR1 is SGDLS and CDR2 is YYNGEE in the germline V gene. This CDR3 has 14 amino acids.